These 22 T cell receptor beta chains were sequenced from one sample in a study of blood T cells in healthy people across ages. A J-beta primer mix and a sample-barcoded 5' primer were used in a second PCR of about 6 to 12 cycles. TCRdb re-called the 5' RACE reads through MiXCR, storing one row per CDR3 protein. Found here are about 1,800,000 distinct CDR3 sequences, roughly 27% of them singletons; the top ten hold roughly 8%. The sequencing input was blood. The receptors were gathered from a woman in her 30s in good health.

This clonotype was counted between two and nine times. The genes are TRBV5-5 and TRBJ1-2; 10 bases are a match to TRBD1. The germline CDR1 and CDR2 sequences are SGHKS and YYEKEE (reference sequence). The CDR3 has 16 residues. With 4 bases clipped from V and 6 bases from J, the junction kept 12 bases outside the gene matches. The CDR3, as DNA: TGTGCCAGCAGCCTCCGGGACAGGGGATTTGACGATGGCTACACCTTC. Protein sequence: CASSLRDRGFDDGYTF.

The chain carries TRBV6-1 and TRBJ1-1, with 8 bases matching TRBD1. The junction had 13 bases not matched to a gene; V was cut back by 8 bases and J by 8 bases. This CDR3 has 14 amino acids. CDR1 and CDR2 from the germline V gene are MNHNS and SASEGT. The CDR3, as DNA: TGTGCCAGCTCGACGGCCCAGGGGGCCATGGAAGCTTTCTTT. As protein: CASSTAQGAMEAFF.

The chain uses TRBV28 and TRBJ1-2, with 7 positions matching TRBD1. The CDR3 runs to 12 residues. CDR1 is MDHEN, CDR2 SYDVKM, per germline. Unmatched junction bases numbered 6, after V lost 7 bases and J lost 7 bases. The CDR3 DNA is TGTGCCAGCAATCAAGGGGGCACTGGCTACACCTTC. It translates to CASNQGGTGYTF.

The table lists this clonotype with a few counts. The chain employs TRBV29-1 and TRBJ2-1; 12 nucleotides match TRBD2. Germline lookup yields CDR1 SQVTM and CDR2 ANQGSEA. This CDR3 has 14 amino acids. V lost 7 bases and J lost 6; bases outside the gene matches: 7. The CDR3, as DNA: TGCAGCGCCCTGACTAGCGGGAGACGCAATGAGCAGTTCTTC. Encoded protein: CSALTSGRRNEQFF.

As for this clonotype: Its ends do not fully match the called genes, so a read error is possible. CDR3 sequence: CATSDTQGAGNEQFF. The CDR3 DNA is TGTGCCACCAGTGATACCCAGGGGGCGGGGAATGAGCAGTTCTTT. V is TRBV24-1 and J is TRBJ2-1; 8 nucleotides agree with TRBD1. CDR3 length: 15 amino acids. The germline gives CDR1 KGHDR, CDR2 SFDVKD.

This chain uses TRBV2 with TRBJ1-5, with D possibly TRBD1 on 5 matching bases. CDR3 length: 15 residues. V shed 2 bases and J shed 7 bases, with 15 bases lying between them. CDR1 and CDR2 (germline): SNHLY, FYNNEI. The CDR3 is CASSEFSRAGQPQHF. The CDR3 nucleotides are TGTGCCAGCAGTGAATTCAGCAGGGCCGGGCAGCCCCAGCATTTT.

This clonotype turned up a few times. This chain joins TRBV29-1 and TRBJ2-3; D is tentatively TRBD1 or TRBD2 (5 bases each). The germline V and J ends were trimmed by 7 bases and 5 bases, with 16 bases remaining between them. Germline V gene data show CDR1 as SQVTM and CDR2 as ANQGSEA. The CDR3 totals 13 residues. The CDR3 sequence: CSARTGAGDTQYF. The DNA of the CDR3 is TGCAGCGCCCGCACCGGGGCGGGAGATACGCAGTATTTT.

The chain links TRBV5-1 to TRBJ2-3, with 9 bases aligning to TRBD1. V dropped 3 bases and J dropped 2; count of bases not matched to a gene: 13. The CDR3 has 18 residues. Germline values: CDR1 SGHRS, CDR2 YFSETQ. CDR3: CASSSPLRQGGPTDTQYF. Here the CDR3 DNA reads TGCGCCAGCAGCTCCCCACTAAGACAGGGGGGACCCACAGATACGCAGTATTTT.

The sample holds a few counts of this clonotype. V gene TRBV10-3 combines with J gene TRBJ2-5; no firm D call. The CDR3 has 14 residues. Germline CDR1 and CDR2: ENHRY and SYGVKD. V lost 5 bases, J lost 4 bases, and 14 bases lay in between. CDR3 amino acids: CAISSTHRGETQYF. DNA of the CDR3: TGTGCCATCAGTTCGACCCATCGCGGAGAGACCCAGTACTTC.

This clonotype has only a few counts. The genes are TRBV7-9 and TRBJ1-5, with TRBD1 matching over 7 bases. This CDR3 has 14 residues. Germline-derived CDR1 and CDR2 are SEHNR and FQNEAQ (reference sequence). The V and J ends lost 5 bases and 6 bases, in that order; junction bases with no gene match: 7. The CDR3 DNA is TGTGCCAGCAGCCCTGGGACAGATGGTCAGCCCCAGCATTTT. It codes for CASSPGTDGQPQHF.

This clonotype was found many times. This chain connects TRBV29-1 to TRBJ1-2; no clear D gene. Trimming stripped 4 bases from V and 4 bases from J, with 10 bases between. The germline V gene has CDR1 SQVTM and CDR2 ANQGSEA. The CDR3 spans 12 residues. CDR3 region: CSVGAGGYGYTF. In DNA form, the CDR3 reads TGCAGCGTTGGGGCAGGAGGCTATGGCTACACCTTC.

As to this clonotype: The germline gene is not matched at one end of the junction; a read error may be the cause. This chain joins TRBV2 and TRBJ2-1; TRBD2 matches 9 bases. This CDR3 region has 15 residues. CDR1 and CDR2 (germline): SNHLY, FYNNEI. The CDR3 nucleotides read TGCGCCAGCAGCGATAGCGGGGGCTCCTACAATGAGCAGTTCTTC. It encodes CASSDSGGSYNEQFF.

Remarks on this clonotype: Mismatch with germline at one junction end may stem from a read error. The chain uses TRBV9 and TRBJ2-1; 14 bases line up with TRBD2. The CDR3 length is 15 residues. Per germline, CDR1 SGDLS and CDR2 YYNGEE. As DNA, the CDR3 is TGTGTCAGCAGCGCCCCCGGGACTAGCGGGAGAGAGCAGTTCTTC. Its translation: CVSSAPGTSGREQFF. Supplemented by reference TRBV9 and TRBJ2-1, the full variable domain reads DSGVTQTPKHLITATGQRVTLRCSPRSGDLSVYWYQQSLDQGLQFLIQYYNGEERAKGNILERFSAQQFPDLHSELNLSSLELGDSALYFCVSSAPGTSGREQFFGPGTRLTVL.

This clonotype was counted only a few times. The V and J genes are TRBV5-6 and TRBJ2-1; D gene uncertain. V was clipped by 3 bases and J by 3 bases, with 7 bases between them. The CDR3 runs to 13 residues. The germline V gene has CDR1 SGHDT and CDR2 YYEEEE. CDR3 sequence (DNA): TGTGCCAGCAGCTCGTATGGCTACAATGAGCAGTTCTTC. Translating gives CASSSYGYNEQFF.

This clonotype was detected a few times. The chain is built from TRBV7-9 and TRBJ2-5; 10 nucleotides line up with TRBD2. Losses at the gene ends were 5 bases for V and 1 base for J; bases not matched to a gene: 4. The germline CDR1 and CDR2 sequences are SEHNR and FQNEAQ (reference sequence). This CDR3 region has 15 residues. Here the CDR3 DNA reads TGTGCCAGCAGCGTAAGGACTAGCGGCCAAGAGACCCAGTACTTC. Protein: CASSVRTSGQETQYF.

The chain links TRBV6-1 to TRBJ2-1, with 7 bases identical to TRBD2. The germline gives CDR1 MNHNS, CDR2 SASEGT. The length of the CDR3 is 14 residues. V lost 9 bases to trimming and J lost 8 bases; unmatched junction nucleotides: 13. The chain's CDR3 is CASGEGAGSDEQFF. The DNA of the CDR3 is TGTGCCAGTGGGGAGGGTGCAGGGAGCGATGAGCAGTTCTTC.

The chain recombines TRBV29-1 with TRBJ1-1; 8 bases align to TRBD1. Trimming at V came to 8 bases and at J to 5 bases, leaving 13 bases not matched to a gene. Germline V lookup: CDR1 SQVTM, CDR2 ANQGSEA. This CDR3 contains 14 residues. The CDR3 DNA follows: TGCAGCACTGGGACCGGGACAGGTGGAACTGAAGCTTTCTTT. Encoded protein: CSTGTGTGGTEAFF.

This clonotype has more than one count but fewer than ten. This chain links TRBV10-3 with TRBJ1-3; D not resolved. Germline-derived CDR1 and CDR2 are ENHRY and SYGVKD. Deletions cut 10 bases from V and 0 bases from J, with 13 bases between. The CDR3 covers 14 residues. The CDR3 spells CATRTGSSGNTIYF. CDR3 DNA: TGTGCCACAAGGACGGGTAGCTCTGGAAACACCATATATTTT.

As concerns this clonotype: At one end the junction does not follow the germline gene, possibly because of a read error. V is TRBV12-3 or TRBV12-4 and J is TRBJ2-7; D is possibly TRBD2 (7 bases). The CDR3 spans 12 residues. The CDR3 DNA is TGTGCAAGCATGGGGGGGGCAAACGAGCAGTACTTC. This encodes CASMGGANEQYF.

This clonotype was observed a few times. The V call is TRBV4-3, the J call TRBJ2-1, with unresolved D. The CDR3 is 15 residues long. Trimming removed 0 bases at V and 4 bases at J, with 10 bases between. Germline lookup yields CDR1 LGHNA and CDR2 YSLEER. The CDR3 DNA follows: TGCGCCAGCAGCCAAGATCGGGCCCAGTACAATGAGCAGTTCTTC. The encoded protein is CASSQDRAQYNEQFF.

The V call is TRBV7-2, the J call TRBJ2-3; unclear D gene. V lost 5 bases, J lost 4 bases, and 16 bases lay in between. The CDR3 spans 15 residues. Germline V gene lookup returns CDR1 SGHTA and CDR2 FQGNSA. CDR3 residues: CASSQGFTLSDTQYF. The DNA of the CDR3 is TGTGCCAGCAGCCAAGGTTTTACACTTTCAGATACGCAGTATTTT.

The rearrangement joins TRBV3-1 to TRBJ2-5, with D uncertain. The J call is in doubt because the DNA end fits TRBJ2-7 better. Germline assignment: CDR1 LGHDT and CDR2 YNNKEL (reference sequence). The CDR3 has 13 amino acids. The DNA of the CDR3 is TGTGCCAGCAGCCAAGGCTCGACGAACGAGCAGTACTTC. It yields the protein CASSQGSTNEQYF.